This record concerns one T cell receptor beta chain sequence. These data originate in a study of blood T cell repertoires in COVID-19. Looking at the study overall: COVID-19 samples from acute and convalescent phases originated in the United States, Italy and Spain. Sample material is recorded as cDNA or gDNA derived from T cells, B-cell-depleted T cells, or PBMCs.

CDR1 LNHDA and CDR2 SQIVND come from the germline V gene (reference sequence). This CDR3 comprises 12 residues. The V and J ends lost 6 bases and 6 bases, in that order; junction bases with no gene match: 2. As handled by the study authors: Nucleated cell number was recorded as an estimate derived from reference gene primer amplification. Clones were read by immunoSEQ multiplex PCR, and TCRdb kept only the in-frame ones, dropping some. V, J and clone size reflect that table, while D and trimming were determined from the DNA. Among 110,000 to 150,000 clones listed, approximately 85% were seen once. Sequencing was done on a sample of peripheral blood. This TCR was sampled from a middle-aged man with acute or convalescent COVID-19. J is TRBJ1-2 and V is TRBV19, with TRBD1 matching 9 bases. The CDR3 coding sequence is TGTGCCAGTAGGACAGGGGGGGATGGCTACACCTTC. It is translated as CASRTGGDGYTF.